This TCR beta chain emerged from a study of T cells in Graves' hyperthyroidism and ophthalmopathy. The study's findings and limits: Most thyroid clonotypes that were expanded above 0.001 also turned up in blood.

The TCR beta CDR3 regions underwent amplification using RNA transcripts as the source. HTBI primers were employed in a first-round RT-PCR of the TCR CDR3. TCRdb used MiXCR to reprocess the multiplex PCR reads, holding one entry per CDR3 protein. The sample includes 500,000 to 550,000 distinct CDR3 sequences, roughly 20% of them seen just once. Turning to this clonotype: The antigen remains unidentified.

The J segment lost 7 bases and the V segment lost 3 bases, leaving 7 bases of the junction unmatched. This CDR3 comprises 14 residues. Sample: blood. The V call is TRBV12-3 or TRBV12-4, the J call TRBJ1-1; the match to TRBD1 covers 8 bases. This clonotype was sampled from a man between 18 and 35 years old with Graves' hyperthyroidism. DNA for the CDR3: TGTGCCAGCAGTTTTGGGGGCAGGGGGCTTGAAGCTTTCTTT. It encodes CASSFGGRGLEAFF.